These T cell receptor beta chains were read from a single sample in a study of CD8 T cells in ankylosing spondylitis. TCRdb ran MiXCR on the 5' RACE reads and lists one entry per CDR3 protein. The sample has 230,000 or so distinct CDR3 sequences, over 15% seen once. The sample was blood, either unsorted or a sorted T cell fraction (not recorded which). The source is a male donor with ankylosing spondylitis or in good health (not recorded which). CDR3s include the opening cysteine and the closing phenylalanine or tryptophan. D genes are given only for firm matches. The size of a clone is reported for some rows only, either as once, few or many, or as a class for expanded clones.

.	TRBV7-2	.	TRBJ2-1	TGTGCCAGCAGCTTCCCATTATTTGCGGATCCCTACAATGAGCAGTTCTTC	CASSFPLFADPYNEQFF
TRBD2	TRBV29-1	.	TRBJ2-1	TGCAGCGTTGCTGGCGGGAGGGCCCATGAGCAGTTCTTC	CSVAGGRAHEQFF
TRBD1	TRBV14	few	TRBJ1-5	TGTGCCAGCAGCCAAGATGCAGCCCCGCAGGGGGAAGTTAATCAGCCCCAGCATTTT	CASSQDAAPQGEVNQPQHF
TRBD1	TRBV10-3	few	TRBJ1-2	TGTGCCATCAGTGGAGAGACAGGGTGGTCTGAGTACTATGGCTACACCTTC	CAISGETGWSEYYGYTF
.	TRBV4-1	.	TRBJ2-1	TGCGCCAGCAGCCAAACCAGGAGTAATGAGCAGTTCTTC	CASSQTRSNEQFF
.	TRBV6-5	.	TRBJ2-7	TGTGCCAGCAGTTACACGGACACTTCCTACGAGCAGTACTTC	CASSYTDTSYEQYF
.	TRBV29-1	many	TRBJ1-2	TGCAGCGTTGAAGCGGTTAGGGACTATGGCTACACCTTC	CSVEAVRDYGYTF
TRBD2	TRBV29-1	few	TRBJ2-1	TGCAGCGTGAACCCGGGACTAGCGGGACTTCACAATGAGCAGTTCTTC	CSVNPGLAGLHNEQFF
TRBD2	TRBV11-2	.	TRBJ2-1	TGTGCCAGCAGCAATCTCTTTGCGGGAGGGCAGGGTTACAATGAGCAGTTCTTC	CASSNLFAGGQGYNEQFF
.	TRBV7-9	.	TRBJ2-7	TGTGCCAGCAGCCCCTCTCTAGCTTTCCTCTCCTACGAGCAGTACTTC	CASSPSLAFLSYEQYF
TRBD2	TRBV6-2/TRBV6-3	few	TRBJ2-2	TGTGCCAGCAGTTACAGTCGGGAGGTTAACGGGGAGCTGTTTTTT	CASSYSREVNGELFF
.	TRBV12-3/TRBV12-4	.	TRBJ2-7	TGTGCCAGCACTCAGGCAGGGTACGAGCAGTACTTC	CASTQAGYEQYF
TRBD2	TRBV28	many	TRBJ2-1	TGTGCCAGCAGTTTGGTTTCCGCGGGAGCCTACAATGAGCAGTTCTTC	CASSLVSAGAYNEQFF
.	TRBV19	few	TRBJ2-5	TGTGCCAGTAGACCAGCCGGGGGCGCATGGGAGACCCAGTACTTC	CASRPAGGAWETQYF
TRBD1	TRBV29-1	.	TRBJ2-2	TGCAGCGCCGCGGGGGACAGGGCGTACACCGGGGAGCTGTTTTTT	CSAAGDRAYTGELFF
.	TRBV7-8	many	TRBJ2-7	TGTGCCAGCAGCTCCGGGCCGGTGGGAAAGAGCTCCTACGAGCAGTACTTC	CASSSGPVGKSSYEQYF
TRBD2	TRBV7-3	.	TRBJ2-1	TGTGCCAGCAGTTCCGGGACTAGCGTCTACAATGAGCAGTTCTTC	CASSSGTSVYNEQFF
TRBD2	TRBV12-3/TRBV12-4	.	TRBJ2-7	TGTGCCAGCAAACGGACTAGCGGCTTCGAGCAGTACTTC	CASKRTSGFEQYF
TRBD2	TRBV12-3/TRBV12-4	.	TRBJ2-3	TGTGCCAGCAGTTCGACGATTAGCGGGTTCACAGATACGCAGTATTTT	CASSSTISGFTDTQYF
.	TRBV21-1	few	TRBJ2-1	TGTGCCAGCATCCAGACTACGGAGAAGATTAATGAGCAGTTCTTC	CASIQTTEKINEQFF
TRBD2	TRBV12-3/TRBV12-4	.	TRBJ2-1	TGTGCCAGCAGTACCAGGACTAGCGGGGTCAACAATGAGCAGTTCTTC	CASSTRTSGVNNEQFF
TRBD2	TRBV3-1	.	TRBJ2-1	TGTGCCAGCAGCCAACGAGGACTAGCGGACTTGAGCTCCTACAATGAGCAGTTCTTC	CASSQRGLADLSSYNEQFF
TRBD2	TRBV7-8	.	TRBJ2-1	TGTGCCACAGCCCGGAGGGAGGGCAACAATGAGCAGTTCTTC	CATARREGNNEQFF
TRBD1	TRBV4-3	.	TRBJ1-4	TGCGCCAGCAGCCCCTCAGGGGGCCTGAATGAAAAACTGTTTTTT	CASSPSGGLNEKLFF